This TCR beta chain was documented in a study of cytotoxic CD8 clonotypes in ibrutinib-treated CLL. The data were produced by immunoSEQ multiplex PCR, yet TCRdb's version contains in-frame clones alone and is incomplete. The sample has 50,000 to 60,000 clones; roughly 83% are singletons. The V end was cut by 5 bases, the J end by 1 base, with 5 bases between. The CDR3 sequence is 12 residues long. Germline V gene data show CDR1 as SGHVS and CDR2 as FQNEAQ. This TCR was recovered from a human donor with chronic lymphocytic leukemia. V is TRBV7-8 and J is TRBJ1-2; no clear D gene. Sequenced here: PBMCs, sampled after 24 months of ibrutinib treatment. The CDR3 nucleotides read TGTGCCAGCAGCCCCGGTAACTATGGCTACACCTTC. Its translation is CASSPGNYGYTF.